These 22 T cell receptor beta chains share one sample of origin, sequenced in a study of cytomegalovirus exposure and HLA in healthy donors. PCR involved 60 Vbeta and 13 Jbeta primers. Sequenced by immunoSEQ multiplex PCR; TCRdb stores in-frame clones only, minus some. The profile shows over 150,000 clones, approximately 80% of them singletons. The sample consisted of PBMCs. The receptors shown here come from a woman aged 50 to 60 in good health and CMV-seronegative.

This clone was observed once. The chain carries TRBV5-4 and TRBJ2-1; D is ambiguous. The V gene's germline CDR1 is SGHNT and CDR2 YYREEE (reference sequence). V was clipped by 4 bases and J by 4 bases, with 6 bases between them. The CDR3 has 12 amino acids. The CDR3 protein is CASSLRYNEQFF. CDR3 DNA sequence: TGTGCCAGCAGCCTAAGATACAATGAGCAGTTCTTC.

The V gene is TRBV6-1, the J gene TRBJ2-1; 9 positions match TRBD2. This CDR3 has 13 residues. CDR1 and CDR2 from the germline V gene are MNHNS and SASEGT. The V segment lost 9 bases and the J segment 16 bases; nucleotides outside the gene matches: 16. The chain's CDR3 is CASHAREGLSYFF. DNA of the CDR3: TGTGCCAGTCATGCGCGGGAGGGCCTTTCGTATTTCTTC.

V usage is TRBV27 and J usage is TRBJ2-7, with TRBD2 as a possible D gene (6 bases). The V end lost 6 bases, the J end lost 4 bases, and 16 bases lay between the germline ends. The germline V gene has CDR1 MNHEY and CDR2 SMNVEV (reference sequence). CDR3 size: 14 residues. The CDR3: CASRVGEALYEQYF. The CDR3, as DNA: TGTGCCAGCAGGGTTGGGGAGGCCTTATACGAGCAGTACTTC.

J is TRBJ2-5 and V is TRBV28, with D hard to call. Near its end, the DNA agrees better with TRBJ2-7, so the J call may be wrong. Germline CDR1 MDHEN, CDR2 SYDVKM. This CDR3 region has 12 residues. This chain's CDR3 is CASSPVTNEQYF. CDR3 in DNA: TGTGCCAGCAGTCCCGTGACAAACGAGCAGTACTTC.

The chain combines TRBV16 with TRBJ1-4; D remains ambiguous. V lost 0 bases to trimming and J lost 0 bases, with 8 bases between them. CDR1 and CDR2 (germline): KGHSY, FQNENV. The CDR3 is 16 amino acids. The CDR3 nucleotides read TGTGCCAGCAGCCAATCCGGACTGTCAACTAATGAAAAACTGTTTTTT. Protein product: CASSQSGLSTNEKLFF.

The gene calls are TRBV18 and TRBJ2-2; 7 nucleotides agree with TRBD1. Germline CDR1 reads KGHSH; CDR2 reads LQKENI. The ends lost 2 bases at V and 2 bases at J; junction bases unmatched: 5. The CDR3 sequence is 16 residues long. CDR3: CASSPRGQSNTGELFF. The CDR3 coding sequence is TGTGCCAGCTCACCAAGGGGACAGAGCAACACCGGGGAGCTGTTTTTT.

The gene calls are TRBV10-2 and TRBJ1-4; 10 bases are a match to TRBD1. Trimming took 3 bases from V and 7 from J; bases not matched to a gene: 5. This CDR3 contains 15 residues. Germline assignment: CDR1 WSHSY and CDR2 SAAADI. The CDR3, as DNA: TGCGCCAGCAGTGACCCGACAGGGGGCATTGAAAAACTGTTTTTT. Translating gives CASSDPTGGIEKLFF.

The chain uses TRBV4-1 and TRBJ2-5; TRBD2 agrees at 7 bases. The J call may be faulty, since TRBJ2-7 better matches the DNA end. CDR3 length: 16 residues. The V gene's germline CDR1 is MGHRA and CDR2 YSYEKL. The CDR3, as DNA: TGCGCCAGCAGCCAAATGTGGGGGGGTGATAACTACGAGCAGTACTTC. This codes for CASSQMWGGDNYEQYF.

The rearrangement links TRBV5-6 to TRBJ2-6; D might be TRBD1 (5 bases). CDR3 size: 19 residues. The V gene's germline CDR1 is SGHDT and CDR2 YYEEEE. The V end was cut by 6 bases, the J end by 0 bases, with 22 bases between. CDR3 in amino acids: CASTVRGSGSLSGANVLTF. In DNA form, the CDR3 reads TGTGCCAGCACCGTAAGGGGTTCAGGGTCCCTCTCTGGGGCCAACGTCCTGACTTTC.

Written as DNA, the CDR3 is TGTGCCATCAGTACTGGGCTGACCCGAATGAACACTGAAGCTTTCTTT. It codes for CAISTGLTRMNTEAFF. The V gene is TRBV10-3, the J gene TRBJ1-1; D is ambiguous. Germline CDR1 reads ENHRY; CDR2 reads SYGVKD. Trimming removed 5 bases at V and 0 bases at J, with 16 bases between. This CDR3 has 16 residues.

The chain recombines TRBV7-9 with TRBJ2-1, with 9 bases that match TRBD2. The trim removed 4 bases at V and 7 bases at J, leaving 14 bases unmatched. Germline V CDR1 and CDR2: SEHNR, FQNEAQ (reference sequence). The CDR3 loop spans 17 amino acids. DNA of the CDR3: TGTGCCAGCAGCTCCTATCCGGGACTAGCTGCCAAGAATGAGCAGTTCTTC. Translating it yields CASSSYPGLAAKNEQFF.

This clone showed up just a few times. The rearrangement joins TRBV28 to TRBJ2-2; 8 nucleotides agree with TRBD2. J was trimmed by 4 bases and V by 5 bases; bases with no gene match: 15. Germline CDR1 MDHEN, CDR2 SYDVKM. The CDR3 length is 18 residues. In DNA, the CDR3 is TGTGCCAGCAGTCCCGTTCGGGGGGGTGTCCTGTCCACCGGGGAGCTGTTTTTT. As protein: CASSPVRGGVLSTGELFF.

CDR3 in amino acids: CASSYSGQGSSYEQYF. CDR3 nucleotide sequence: TGTGCCAGCAGTTACTCCGGACAGGGAAGTTCCTACGAGCAGTACTTC. The chain couples TRBV6-5 to TRBJ2-7; 8 bases align to TRBD1. The germline CDR1 and CDR2 sequences are MNHEY and SVGAGI. This CDR3 is 16 amino acids long. V lost 0 bases to trimming and J lost 1 base; unmatched junction nucleotides: 5.

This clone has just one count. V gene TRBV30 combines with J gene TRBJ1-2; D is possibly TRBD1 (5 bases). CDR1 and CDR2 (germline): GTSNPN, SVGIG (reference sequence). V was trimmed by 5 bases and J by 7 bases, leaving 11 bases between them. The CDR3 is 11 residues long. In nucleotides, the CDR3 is TGTGCCTGGTGTCTGGGGGGTGGCTACACCTTC. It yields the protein CAWCLGGGYTF.

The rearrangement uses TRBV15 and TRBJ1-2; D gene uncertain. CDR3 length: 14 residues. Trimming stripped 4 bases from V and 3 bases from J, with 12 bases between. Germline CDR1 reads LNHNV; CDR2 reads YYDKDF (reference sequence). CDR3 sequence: CATSIRGNYYGYTF. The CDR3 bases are TGTGCCACCAGCATTCGGGGTAATTACTATGGCTACACCTTC.

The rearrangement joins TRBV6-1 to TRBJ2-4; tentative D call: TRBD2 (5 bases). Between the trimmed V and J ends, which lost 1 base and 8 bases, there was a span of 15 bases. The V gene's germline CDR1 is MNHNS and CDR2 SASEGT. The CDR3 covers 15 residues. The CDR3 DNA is TGTGCCAGCAGTGAAGGAGGAGGCACCGCGGACATTCAGTACTTC. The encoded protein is CASSEGGGTADIQYF.

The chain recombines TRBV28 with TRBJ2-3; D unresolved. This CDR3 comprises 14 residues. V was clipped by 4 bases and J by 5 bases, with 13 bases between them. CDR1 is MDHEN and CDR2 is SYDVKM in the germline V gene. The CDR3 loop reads CASSSPRIGDTQYF. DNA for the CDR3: TGTGCCAGCAGTTCCCCGCGGATCGGAGATACGCAGTATTTT.

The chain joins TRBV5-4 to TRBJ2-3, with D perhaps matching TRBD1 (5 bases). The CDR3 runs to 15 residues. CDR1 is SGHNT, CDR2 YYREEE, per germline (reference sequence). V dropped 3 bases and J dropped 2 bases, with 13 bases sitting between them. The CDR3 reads CASSSDTHLTDTQYF. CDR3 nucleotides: TGTGCCAGCAGCTCGGACACGCACCTCACAGATACGCAGTATTTT.

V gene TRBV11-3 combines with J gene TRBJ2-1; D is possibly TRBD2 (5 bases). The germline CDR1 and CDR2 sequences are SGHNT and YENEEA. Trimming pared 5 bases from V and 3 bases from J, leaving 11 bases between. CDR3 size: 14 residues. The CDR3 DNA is TGTGCCAGCAGCCCCACCGGGGTCTACAATGAGCAGTTCTTC. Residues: CASSPTGVYNEQFF. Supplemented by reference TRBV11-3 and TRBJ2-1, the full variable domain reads EAGVVQSPRYKIIEKKQPVAFWCNPISGHNTLYWYLQNLGQGPELLIRYENEEAVDDSQLPKDRFSAERLKGVDSTLKIQPAELGDSAVYLCASSPTGVYNEQFFGPGTRLTVL.

The CDR3 is CASSPPKREIKRDTQYF. As DNA, the CDR3 is TGTGCCAGCTCACCCCCAAAGCGGGAGATTAAAAGAGATACGCAGTATTTT. V is TRBV18 and J is TRBJ2-3, with 8 bases matching TRBD2. With 3 bases clipped from V and 5 bases from J, the junction kept 13 bases outside the gene matches. The CDR3 extends over 17 amino acids. The germline CDR1 and CDR2 sequences are KGHSH and LQKENI.

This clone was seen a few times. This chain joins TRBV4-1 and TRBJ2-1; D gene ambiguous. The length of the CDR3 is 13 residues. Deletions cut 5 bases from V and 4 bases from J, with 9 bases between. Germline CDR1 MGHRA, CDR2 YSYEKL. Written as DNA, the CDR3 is TGCGCCAGCAGCAACCCCCAGTACAATGAGCAGTTCTTC. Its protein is CASSNPQYNEQFF.

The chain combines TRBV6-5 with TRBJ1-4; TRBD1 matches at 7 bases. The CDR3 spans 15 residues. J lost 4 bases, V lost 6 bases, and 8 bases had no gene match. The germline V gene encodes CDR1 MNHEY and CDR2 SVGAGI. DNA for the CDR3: TGTGCCAGCAGGGACCGGGACAGCAATAATGAAAAACTGTTTTTT. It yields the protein CASRDRDSNNEKLFF.